The sequence of this TCR beta chain was determined in a study of blood T cell repertoires in COVID-19. Overall study: Acute and convalescent COVID-19 samples came from the United States, Italy and Spain. PBMCs, B-cell-depleted T cells, or T cells provided the cDNA or gDNA that made up the material.

As processed by the authors: Nucleated cell number was recorded as an estimate derived from reference gene primer amplification. Here immunoSEQ multiplex PCR was the method, and the copy in TCRdb shows in-frame clones only, minus some. The DNA gave D and trimming, while V, J and clone size come from that table. The profile shows 140,000 to 150,000 clones, 65% to 80% of them singletons. Per the germline V gene, CDR1 is SNHLY and CDR2 is FYNNEI. There are 14 residues in the CDR3. J gave up 0 bases and V 5 bases, and 4 bases lay outside the gene matches. At least ten counts were recorded for this clone. The chain combines TRBV2 with TRBJ2-7, with 7 positions matching TRBD2. This clonotype was obtained from a man in his 60s with acute or convalescent COVID-19. Material: peripheral blood. This chain's CDR3 is CASSPGTNSYEQYF. The DNA of the CDR3 is TGTGCCAGCAGTCCCGGGACTAACTCCTACGAGCAGTACTTC.